What follows are 28 T cell receptor beta chains derived from one specimen sequenced in a study of identical twins. From the 5' RACE reads, TCRdb called clonotypes with MiXCR, one entry per CDR3 protein. The sample comprises a few hundred thousand distinct CDR3 sequences, roughly 18% of which are singletons, and roughly 12% rests with the top ten. Sequenced input: naive T cells sorted from blood. The receptors were sampled from a man aged 50 to 59 in good health.

The chain recombines TRBV12-3 or TRBV12-4 with TRBJ2-5; D is tentatively TRBD1 or TRBD2 (5 bases each). The V end lost 6 bases, the J end lost 4 bases, and 15 bases lay between the germline ends. The CDR3 is 14 amino acids. CDR3 sequence: CASRYSGPVETQYF. Here the CDR3 DNA reads TGTGCCAGCAGGTATTCGGGGCCGGTAGAGACCCAGTACTTC.

This clonotype was seen a few times. The V gene is TRBV5-1, the J gene TRBJ2-1; D uncertain. The CDR3 has 15 amino acids. The germline V gene encodes CDR1 SGHRS and CDR2 YFSETQ. Trimming stripped 0 bases from V and 0 bases from J, with 7 bases between. DNA for the CDR3: TGCGCCAGCAGCTTGGAGTCCACCTCCTACAATGAGCAGTTCTTC. Translation: CASSLESTSYNEQFF.

This clonotype was picked up many times. This chain joins TRBV19 and TRBJ1-5, with 9 bases matching TRBD1. This CDR3 has 14 amino acids. Germline CDR1 reads LNHDA; CDR2 reads SQIVND (reference sequence). J lost 7 bases, V lost 6 bases, and 7 bases had no gene match. CDR3 DNA sequence: TGTGCCAGTAGACCGGGACAGGGATTCCAGCCCCAGCATTTT. Translation: CASRPGQGFQPQHF.

The sample holds a few counts of this clonotype. V usage is TRBV12-3 or TRBV12-4 and J usage is TRBJ2-3, with a weak D call TRBD1 (6 bases). The CDR3 spans 15 residues. V was pared by 6 bases and J by 0 bases, with 13 bases between. CDR3 in DNA: TGTGCCAGCAGCCGTTCCGGGACAAGCACAGATACGCAGTATTTT. Its translation: CASSRSGTSTDTQYF.

This clonotype was seen a handful of times. V usage is TRBV27 and J usage is TRBJ2-1; 13 bases are shared with TRBD2. The CDR3 is 15 residues long. The germline V gene has CDR1 MNHEY and CDR2 SMNVEV (reference sequence). J was trimmed by 5 bases and V by 6 bases; bases with no gene match: 4. CDR3 amino acids: CASRLGTSGDNEQFF. The CDR3 nucleotides are TGTGCCAGCAGGCTCGGGACTAGCGGGGACAATGAGCAGTTCTTC.

V usage is TRBV7-8 and J usage is TRBJ1-5; 12 bases agree with TRBD1. J gave up 4 bases and V 5 bases, and 9 bases lay outside the gene matches. The CDR3 consists of 17 residues. Germline assignment: CDR1 SGHVS and CDR2 FQNEAQ. The CDR3 sequence is CASSPLGTGGLNQPQHF. For the CDR3, the DNA is TGTGCCAGCAGCCCATTAGGGACAGGGGGCCTAAATCAGCCCCAGCATTTT.

This sequence joins TRBV14 and TRBJ2-1; the match to TRBD2 covers 12 bases. The CDR3 is 14 amino acids. Germline-derived CDR1 and CDR2 are SGHDN and FVKESK. V lost 2 bases to trimming and J lost 9 bases; unmatched junction nucleotides: 2. The CDR3 nucleotides are TGTGCCAGCAGCCAACTAGCGGGAGGGCTTGAGCAGTTCTTC. This translates into CASSQLAGGLEQFF.

Turning to this clonotype: This CDR3 fails to terminate in the conserved phenylalanine or tryptophan, so it likely reflects a read error. The chain has TRBV24-1 and TRBJ2-7; 11 nucleotides match TRBD2. The CDR3 covers 15 residues. Germline V gene data show CDR1 as KGHDR and CDR2 as SFDVKD. V was clipped by 12 bases and J by 0 bases; unmatched bases: 9. This CDR3 is CAVGTSGRGSYEQYL. The DNA of the CDR3 is TGTGCCGTGGGGACTAGCGGCAGAGGCTCCTACGAGCAGTACCTC.

Only one count was recorded for this clonotype. V is TRBV4-3 and J is TRBJ1-1; D gene ambiguous. Per germline, CDR1 LGHNA and CDR2 YSLEER. The V and J ends lost 0 bases and 1 base respectively, with 9 bases between them. This CDR3 is 15 amino acids long. The DNA of the CDR3 is TGCGCCAGCAGCCAAGATGGAGCGGCGAACACTGAAGCTTTCTTT. Translation: CASSQDGAANTEAFF.

The V call is TRBV4-3, the J call TRBJ2-5, with D hard to call. The V end was cut by 0 bases, the J end by 5 bases, with 10 bases between. CDR3 length equals 14 residues. CDR1 LGHNA and CDR2 YSLEER come from the germline V gene. The CDR3 bases are TGCGCCAGCAGCCAAGATGACGGCGGCGAGACCCAGTACTTC. Encoded protein: CASSQDDGGETQYF.

The rearrangement links TRBV10-3 to TRBJ2-5; TRBD1 or TRBD2 may be the D gene (5 bases each). The CDR3 totals 14 residues. Germline V gene sequence: CDR1 ENHRY, CDR2 SYGVKD. Trimming took 6 bases from V and 2 from J, leaving 13 bases between them. This CDR3 reads CAISQGTVQETQYF. The CDR3 coding sequence is TGTGCCATCAGCCAAGGGACGGTACAAGAGACCCAGTACTTC.

This clonotype was seen repeatedly, ten times or more. V is TRBV25-1 and J is TRBJ1-3, with 7 bases fitting TRBD1. Germline trimming cut 4 bases from V and 0 bases from J; bases unmatched to any gene: 3. CDR1 is MGHDK, CDR2 SYGVNS, per germline. The CDR3 loop spans 15 amino acids. The DNA for the CDR3 is TGTGCCAGCAGTGGACAGGGCAGCTCTGGAAACACCATATATTTT. It encodes CASSGQGSSGNTIYF.

This clonotype was seen a handful of times. V and J are TRBV11-2 and TRBJ1-1, with D tentatively TRBD1 (5 bases). Germline lookup yields CDR1 SGHAT and CDR2 FQNNGV. V shed 0 bases and J shed 0 bases, with 8 bases lying between them. This CDR3 is 15 amino acids long. The CDR3 nucleotides are TGTGCCAGCAGCTTAGAAGGGGCCATGAACACTGAAGCTTTCTTT. Protein sequence: CASSLEGAMNTEAFF.

The chain is built from TRBV20-1 and TRBJ2-5; D is perhaps TRBD1 (5 bases). CDR1 and CDR2 from the germline V gene are DFQATT and SNEGSKA (reference sequence). Trimming removed 0 bases from V and 5 bases from J, with 10 bases in between. The CDR3 contains 13 residues. The CDR3 loop is CSARDRQTETQYF. CDR3 nucleotide sequence: TGCAGTGCTAGAGATCGACAGACGGAGACCCAGTACTTC.

This clonotype was seen a few times. The rearrangement joins TRBV20-1 to TRBJ2-1, with 9 nucleotides matching TRBD2. This CDR3 has 14 residues. Trimming at V came to 4 bases and at J to 0 bases, leaving 1 base not matched to a gene. Germline V gene data show CDR1 as DFQATT and CDR2 as SNEGSKA (reference sequence). This chain's CDR3 is CSATSGASYNEQFF. CDR3 DNA: TGCAGTGCTACTAGCGGGGCCTCCTACAATGAGCAGTTCTTC.

This clonotype occurred a few times. The V call is TRBV6-5, the J call TRBJ1-2, with D perhaps matching TRBD1 (5 bases). V was shortened by 0 bases and J by 2 bases, with 13 bases between the two germline ends. Germline V lookup: CDR1 MNHEY, CDR2 SVGAGI. The CDR3 is 16 amino acids. The CDR3 reads CASSYSMAGLNYGYTF. The CDR3 nucleotides read TGTGCCAGCAGTTACTCGATGGCAGGGCTCAACTATGGCTACACCTTC.

This clonotype was seen ten or more times. The chain couples TRBV20-1 to TRBJ2-3, with D unresolved. Trimming shortened V by 6 bases and J by 7 bases, and 14 bases separated the two germline ends. Germline CDR1 DFQATT, CDR2 SNEGSKA (reference sequence). This CDR3 is 12 amino acids long. Here the CDR3 reads CSAGTMGNTQYF. The CDR3 DNA is TGCAGTGCCGGTACTATGGGAAATACGCAGTATTTT.

The V gene is TRBV20-1, the J gene TRBJ2-7; the match to TRBD1 covers 8 bases. The CDR3 extends over 14 amino acids. V lost 5 bases and J lost 2; bases outside the gene matches: 8. The germline V gene encodes CDR1 DFQATT and CDR2 SNEGSKA (reference sequence). The chain's CDR3 is CSARLPGQAYEQYF. DNA for the CDR3: TGCAGTGCTCGGCTACCGGGACAGGCCTACGAGCAGTACTTC.

This clonotype was counted between two and nine times. The rearrangement uses TRBV5-1 and TRBJ2-3; 8 bases are shared with TRBD1. V lost 2 bases and J lost 4; bases outside the gene matches: 9. The CDR3 is 16 residues long. The V gene's germline CDR1 is SGHRS and CDR2 YFSETQ. The CDR3 coding sequence is TGCGCCAGCAGCTTAAGGACAGGGAGGCAACCAGATACGCAGTATTTT. It is translated as CASSLRTGRQPDTQYF.

In regard to this clonotype: This may arise from a read error, as a much more abundant clone is one base away. The chain employs TRBV12-3 or TRBV12-4 and TRBJ2-3, with D maybe TRBD2 (6 bases). The length of the CDR3 is 15 residues. CDR3 bases: TGTGCCTGCAGTTTTGGAGGGCTCAGCACAGATACGCAGTATTTT. It encodes CACSFGGLSTDTQYF.

Only a few counts were recorded for this clonotype. The chain combines TRBV20-1 with TRBJ2-1; 10 bases match TRBD2. V was pared by 2 bases and J by 6 bases, with 4 bases of the junction left unmatched. From germline, CDR1 is DFQATT and CDR2 SNEGSKA (reference sequence). The CDR3 runs 14 residues. The CDR3 nucleotides are TGCAGTGCTAGACCTAGCGGGAGTATCAATGAGCAGTTCTTC. As protein: CSARPSGSINEQFF.

The chain recombines TRBV20-1 with TRBJ2-3; D gene uncertain. Germline loops: CDR1 DFQATT, CDR2 SNEGSKA (reference sequence). With 3 bases removed from V and 6 bases from J, the gap between germline ends came to 7 bases. CDR3 size: 11 residues. The CDR3: CSARAPDTQYF. CDR3 coding DNA: TGCAGTGCTAGGGCGCCCGATACGCAGTATTTT.

The chain couples TRBV6-1 to TRBJ2-7, with 11 positions matching TRBD1. The J segment lost 6 bases and the V segment lost 6 bases, leaving 7 bases of the junction unmatched. CDR1 is MNHNS, CDR2 SASEGT, per germline. The CDR3 is 14 amino acids. This CDR3 reads CASSRDRGAVEQYF. The DNA for the CDR3 is TGTGCCAGCAGCAGGGACAGGGGGGCTGTCGAGCAGTACTTC.

This clonotype has a count of ten or more. V gene TRBV20-1 combines with J gene TRBJ1-2, with 9 bases fitting TRBD1. V dropped 1 base and J dropped 5; count of bases not matched to a gene: 2. The CDR3 contains 13 residues. CDR1 is DFQATT, CDR2 SNEGSKA, per germline (reference sequence). The CDR3 loop is CSARVDRGYGYTF. The CDR3 coding sequence is TGCAGTGCTAGAGTTGACAGGGGGTATGGCTACACCTTC.

This clonotype was observed a few times. The genes are TRBV6-2 or TRBV6-3 and TRBJ1-1; TRBD1 aligns across 7 bases. J gave up 1 base and V 7 bases, and 12 bases lay outside the gene matches. Germline V gene sequence: CDR1 MNHEY, CDR2 SVGEGT. CDR3 length: 16 amino acids. CDR3 in amino acids: CASTLSFGQANTEAFF. CDR3 nucleotide sequence: TGTGCCAGCACTCTATCGTTTGGACAGGCGAACACTGAAGCTTTCTTT.

This clonotype was detected only a few times. The chain is built from TRBV6-5 and TRBJ1-2; TRBD1 agrees at 8 bases. With V trimmed by 3 bases and J by 0 bases, 3 bases remained unmatched. CDR1 and CDR2 (germline): MNHEY, SVGAGI. The CDR3 covers 15 residues. The DNA for the CDR3 is TGTGCCAGCAGTTATTTCAGGGGGCCTAACTATGGCTACACCTTC. Translated: CASSYFRGPNYGYTF.

This clonotype was picked up a small number of times. V is TRBV4-3 and J is TRBJ2-5, with D possibly being TRBD1 or TRBD2 (5 bases each). This CDR3 is 15 amino acids long. V gave up 4 bases and J gave up 2 bases, with 14 bases separating them. Germline assignment: CDR1 LGHNA and CDR2 YSLEER. CDR3 amino acids: CASSPLTGPQETQYF. The CDR3 bases are TGCGCCAGCAGCCCGTTAACGGGGCCTCAAGAGACCCAGTACTTC.

This clonotype was detected only once. The V and J genes are TRBV9 and TRBJ2-4, with D unclear. Per the germline V gene, CDR1 is SGDLS and CDR2 is YYNGEE. Trimming took off 3 bases at V and 8 bases at J, with 18 bases between the two ends. The CDR3 loop spans 15 amino acids. Here the CDR3 DNA reads TGTGCCAGCAGCGCAGACGTCGGACCCTCGGACATTCAGTACTTC. Its translation is CASSADVGPSDIQYF.